A selection of T cell receptor beta chains follows, all from one sample in a study of graft-versus-host responses after intestinal transplantation. Some clones are missing from TCRdb's copy, which holds only in-frame ones; the method was immunoSEQ multiplex PCR. Of around 17,000 clones listed, approximately 89% were seen once; the top ten hold about 6.3%. This sample comprised PBMCs, obtained approximately 16 weeks after intestinal transplant. The receptor source for this set is a human patient who received an intestinal transplant, so some T cells may come from the graft donor. Both conserved end residues are part of each CDR3. A D gene is named only where the DNA matches it firmly. Rows may omit the clone size; those that give it use once, few, many or a size class.

size	V	length	J	D	DNA	CDR3
.	TRBV9	12	TRBJ2-1	.	TGTGCCAGCAGCGAGGCGGAGACTGAGCAGTTCTTC	CASSEAETEQFF
.	TRBV6-6	13	TRBJ1-1	.	TGTGCCAGCAGTCACGATCGAAGTGCTGAAGCTTTCTTT	CASSHDRSAEAFF
.	TRBV4-1	14	TRBJ1-1	TRBD1	TGCGCCAGCAGCCTTGGGACAGGCCTCGAAGGGGCTTTCTTT	CASSLGTGLEGAFF
once	TRBV5-5	14	TRBJ1-2	TRBD1	TGTGCCAGCAGCTTGGGTGACAGGGGATATGGCTACACCTTC	CASSLGDRGYGYTF
.	TRBV6-5	13	TRBJ1-2	.	TGTGCCAGCAGTCTCGGGACGTACTATGGCTACACCTTC	CASSLGTYYGYTF
.	TRBV7-7	15	TRBJ2-5	.	TGTGCCAGCAGCTCCGCCGGGACCCAAAGAGAGACCCAGTACTTC	CASSSAGTQRETQYF
.	TRBV30	12	TRBJ1-4	TRBD1	TGTGCCTGGAAGAGTACAGGGGGTCCACTGTTTTTT	CAWKSTGGPLFF
.	TRBV28	13	TRBJ1-2	.	TGTGCCAGCAGTTTATGGGGTTCCTATGGCTACACCTTC	CASSLWGSYGYTF
.	TRBV4-1	17	TRBJ2-7	.	TGCGCCAGCAGCCAAGAAAAGGGACCCCTTTGGAACTACGAGCAGTACTTC	CASSQEKGPLWNYEQYF
.	TRBV5-1	16	TRBJ1-2	TRBD1	TGCGCCAGCAGCTTGGAATTTGGACAGGGGGCAGGCGGCTACACCTTC	CASSLEFGQGAGGYTF
.	TRBV30	16	TRBJ2-7	TRBD1	TGTGCCTGGAGTCTTCCCCCCGGGACAGGAAGATACGAGCAGTACTTC	CAWSLPPGTGRYEQYF
.	TRBV5-6	15	TRBJ2-3	TRBD2	TGTGCCAGCAGCTTGACAACTAGCGGGCCAGATACGCAGTATTTT	CASSLTTSGPDTQYF
.	TRBV19	15	TRBJ1-1	TRBD1	TGTGCCACCGACAGGGGGACGGGCCTGAACACTGAAGCTTTCTTT	CATDRGTGLNTEAFF
.	TRBV6-1	13	TRBJ2-1	TRBD2	TGTGCCAGCAGTGAAAGACTAGCGGGTGAGCAGTTCTTC	CASSERLAGEQFF
few	TRBV6-8	13	TRBJ1-2	.	TGTGCCAGCAGTGAACAAGGCATCTATGGCTACACCTTC	CASSEQGIYGYTF
.	TRBV27	14	TRBJ2-2	.	TGTGCCAGCAGTTCACAGGGTTACACCGGGGAGCTGTTTTTT	CASSSQGYTGELFF
.	TRBV28	14	TRBJ2-5	.	TGTGCCAGCTCATACAGGGAAGGGCAAGAGACCCAGTACTTC	CASSYREGQETQYF